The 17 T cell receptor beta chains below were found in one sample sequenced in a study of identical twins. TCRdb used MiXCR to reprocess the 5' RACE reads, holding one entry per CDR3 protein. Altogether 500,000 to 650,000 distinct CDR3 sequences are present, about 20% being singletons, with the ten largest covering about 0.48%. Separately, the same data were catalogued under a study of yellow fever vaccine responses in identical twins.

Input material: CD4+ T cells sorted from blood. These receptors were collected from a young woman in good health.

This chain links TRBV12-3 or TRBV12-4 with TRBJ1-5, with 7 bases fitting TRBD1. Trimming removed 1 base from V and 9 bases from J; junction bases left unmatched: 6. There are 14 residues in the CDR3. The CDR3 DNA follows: TGTGCCAGCAGTTTAGGACAGGGTGGGGGGCCCCAGCATTTT. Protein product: CASSLGQGGGPQHF.

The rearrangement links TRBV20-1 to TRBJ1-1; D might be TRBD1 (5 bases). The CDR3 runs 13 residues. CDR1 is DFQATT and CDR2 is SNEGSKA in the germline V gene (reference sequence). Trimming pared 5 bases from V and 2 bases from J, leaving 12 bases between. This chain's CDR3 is CSAGREPNTEAFF. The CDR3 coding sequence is TGCAGTGCTGGCAGGGAACCCAACACTGAAGCTTTCTTT.

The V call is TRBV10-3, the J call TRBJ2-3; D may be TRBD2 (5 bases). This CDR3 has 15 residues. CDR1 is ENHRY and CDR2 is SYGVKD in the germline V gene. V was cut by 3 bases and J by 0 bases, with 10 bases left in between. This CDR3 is CAISDRGISTDTQYF. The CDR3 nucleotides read TGTGCCATCAGTGATAGAGGGATTAGCACAGATACGCAGTATTTT.

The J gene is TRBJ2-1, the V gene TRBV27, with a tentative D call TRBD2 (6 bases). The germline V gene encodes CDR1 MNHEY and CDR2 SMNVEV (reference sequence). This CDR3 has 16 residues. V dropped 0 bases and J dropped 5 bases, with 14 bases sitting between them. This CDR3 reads CASSLSQEGRNNEQFF. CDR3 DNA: TGTGCCAGCAGTTTATCGCAGGAGGGCCGGAACAATGAGCAGTTCTTC.

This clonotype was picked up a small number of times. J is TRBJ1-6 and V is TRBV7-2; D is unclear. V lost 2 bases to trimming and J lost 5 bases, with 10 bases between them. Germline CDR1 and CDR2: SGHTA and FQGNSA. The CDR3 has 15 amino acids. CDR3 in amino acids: CASSLLVSNNSPLHF. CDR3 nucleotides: TGTGCCAGCAGCTTATTGGTCAGCAATAATTCACCCCTCCACTTT. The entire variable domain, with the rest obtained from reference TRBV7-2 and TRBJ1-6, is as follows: GAGVSQSPSNKVTEKGKDVELRCDPISGHTALYWYRQSLGQGLEFLIYFQGNSAPDKSGLPSDRFSAERTGGSVSTLTIQRTQQEDSAVYLCASSLLVSNNSPLHFGNGTRLTVT.

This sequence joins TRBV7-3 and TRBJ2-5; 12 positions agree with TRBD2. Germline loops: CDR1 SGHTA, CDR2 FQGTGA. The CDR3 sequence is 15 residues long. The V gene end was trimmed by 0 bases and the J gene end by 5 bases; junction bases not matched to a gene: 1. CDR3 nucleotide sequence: TGTGCCAGCAGCTTAACCGGGACTAGCGGGGAGACCCAGTACTTC. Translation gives CASSLTGTSGETQYF.

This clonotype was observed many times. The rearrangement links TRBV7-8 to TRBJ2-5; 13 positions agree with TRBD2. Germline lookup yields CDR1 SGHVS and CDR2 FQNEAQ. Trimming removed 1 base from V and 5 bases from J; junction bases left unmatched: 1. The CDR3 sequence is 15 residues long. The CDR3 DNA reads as TGTGCCAGCAGCTTAGGGACTAGCGGGAGCGAGACCCAGTACTTC. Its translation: CASSLGTSGSETQYF.

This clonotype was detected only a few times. The CDR3 loop reads CASSLLGRTSTDTQYF. CDR3 in DNA: TGTGCCAGCAGCTTATTGGGCAGGACGAGCACAGATACGCAGTATTTT. The rearrangement uses TRBV7-2 and TRBJ2-3; D unclear. CDR1 is SGHTA, CDR2 FQGNSA, per germline. V shed 2 bases and J shed 0 bases, with 12 bases lying between them. CDR3 length equals 16 residues.

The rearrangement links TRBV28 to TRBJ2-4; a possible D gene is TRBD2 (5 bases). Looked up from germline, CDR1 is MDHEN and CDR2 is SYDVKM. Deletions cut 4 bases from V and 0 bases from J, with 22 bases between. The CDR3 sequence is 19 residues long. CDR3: CASSSIIATPGLAKNIQYF. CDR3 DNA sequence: TGTGCCAGCAGTTCCATAATAGCGACGCCCGGACTAGCCAAAAACATTCAGTACTTC. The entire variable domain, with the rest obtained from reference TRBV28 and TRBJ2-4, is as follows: DVKVTQSSRYLVKRTGEKVFLECVQDMDHENMFWYRQDPGLGLRLIYFSYDVKMKEKGDIPEGYSVSREKKERFSLILESASTNQTSMYLCASSSIIATPGLAKNIQYFGAGTRLSVL.

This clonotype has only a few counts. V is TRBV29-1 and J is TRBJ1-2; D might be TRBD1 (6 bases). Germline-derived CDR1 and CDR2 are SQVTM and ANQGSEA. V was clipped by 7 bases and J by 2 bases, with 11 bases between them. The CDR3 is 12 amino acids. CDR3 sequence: CSGQGTNYGYTF. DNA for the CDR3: TGCAGCGGCCAGGGGACCAACTATGGCTACACCTTC.

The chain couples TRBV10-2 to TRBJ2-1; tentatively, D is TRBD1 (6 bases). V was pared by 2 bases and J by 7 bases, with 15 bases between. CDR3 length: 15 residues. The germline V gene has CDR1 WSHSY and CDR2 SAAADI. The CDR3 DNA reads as TGCGCCAGCAGTGAGGGGGGCGGTGGGTGGAATGAGCAGTTCTTC. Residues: CASSEGGGGWNEQFF.

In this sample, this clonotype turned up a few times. The DNA for the CDR3 is TGTGCCAGCAGTTCCCCGGGACCTTCTTATACGCAGTATTTT. This encodes CASSSPGPSYTQYF. V and J are TRBV12-3 or TRBV12-4 and TRBJ2-3; D assignment may be TRBD1 or TRBD2 (5 bases each). V gave up 4 bases and J gave up 7 bases, with 15 bases separating them. There are 14 residues in the CDR3.

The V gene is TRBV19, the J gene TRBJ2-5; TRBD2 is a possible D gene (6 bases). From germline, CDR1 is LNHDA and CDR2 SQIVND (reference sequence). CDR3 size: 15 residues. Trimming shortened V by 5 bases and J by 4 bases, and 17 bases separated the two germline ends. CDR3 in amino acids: CASSPRTTARETQYF. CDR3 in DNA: TGTGCCAGTAGTCCCCGGACTACAGCAAGAGAGACCCAGTACTTC.

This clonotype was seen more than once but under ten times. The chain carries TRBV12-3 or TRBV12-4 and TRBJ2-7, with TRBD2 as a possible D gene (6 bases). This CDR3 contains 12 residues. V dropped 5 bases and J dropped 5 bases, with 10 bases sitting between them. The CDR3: CASSPTRHEQYF. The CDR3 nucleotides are TGTGCCAGCAGTCCGACTAGACACGAGCAGTACTTC.

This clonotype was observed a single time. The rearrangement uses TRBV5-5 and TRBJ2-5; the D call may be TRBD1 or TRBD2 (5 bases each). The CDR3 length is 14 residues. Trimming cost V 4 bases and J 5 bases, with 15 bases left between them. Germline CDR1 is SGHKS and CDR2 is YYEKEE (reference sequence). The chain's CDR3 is CASSTEGFFETQYF. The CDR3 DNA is TGTGCCAGCAGCACCGAGGGGTTTTTCGAGACCCAGTACTTC. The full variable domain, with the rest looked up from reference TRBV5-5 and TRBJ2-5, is DAGVTQSPTHLIKTRGQQVTLRCSPISGHKSVSWYQQVLGQGPQFIFQYYEKEERGRGNFPDRFSARQFPNYSSELNVNALLLGDSALYLCASSTEGFFETQYFGPGTRLLVL.

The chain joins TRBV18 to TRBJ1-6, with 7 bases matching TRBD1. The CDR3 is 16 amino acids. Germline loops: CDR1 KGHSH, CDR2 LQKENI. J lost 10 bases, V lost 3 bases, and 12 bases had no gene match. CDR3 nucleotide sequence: TGTGCCAGCTCACCCTATGGGACAGACATTGGATCACCCCTCCACTTT. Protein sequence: CASSPYGTDIGSPLHF.

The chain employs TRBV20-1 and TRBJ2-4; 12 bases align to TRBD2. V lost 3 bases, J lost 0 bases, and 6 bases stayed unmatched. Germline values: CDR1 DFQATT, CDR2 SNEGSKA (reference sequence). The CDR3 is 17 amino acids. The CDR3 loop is CSASLLAGGLAKNIQYF. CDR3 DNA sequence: TGCAGTGCTAGTTTACTAGCGGGAGGACTAGCCAAAAACATTCAGTACTTC.